Each of the 3 T cell receptor beta chains below was sequenced from the same sample in a study of CD8 T cells in Susac syndrome. Random hexamers served to reverse transcribe roughly 0.5 to 1 ug RNA. Via MiXCR, TCRdb re-called the immunoSEQ multiplex PCR reads, giving one row per CDR3 protein. The sample lists over 150,000 distinct CDR3 sequences; 85% to 95% were seen once. The sequenced material came from CD4+ T cells from PBMCs. These receptors all come from a human donor with Susac syndrome.

This chain connects TRBV3-1 to TRBJ2-1; 7 bases align to TRBD1. The germline CDR1 and CDR2 sequences are LGHDT and YNNKEL (reference sequence). This CDR3 is built from 14 residues. V lost 4 bases to trimming and J lost 12 bases; unmatched junction nucleotides: 12. CDR3 sequence reads: CASSPSDRDWGQFF. CDR3 nucleotide sequence: TGTGCCAGCAGCCCAAGCGACAGGGATTGGGGGCAGTTCTTC.

The rearrangement uses TRBV18 and TRBJ2-7; no clear D gene. The CDR3 runs to 13 residues. V gave up 3 bases and J gave up 6 bases, with 12 bases separating them. CDR1 is KGHSH, CDR2 LQKENI, per germline. The CDR3 spells CASSPLLWAEQYF. The CDR3 nucleotides read TGTGCCAGCTCACCTCTTCTATGGGCCGAGCAGTACTTC.

The J gene is TRBJ2-7, the V gene TRBV25-1; D is tentatively TRBD1 or TRBD2 (5 bases each). This CDR3 is 14 amino acids long. V was trimmed by 5 bases and J by 2 bases, leaving 13 bases between them. Germline values: CDR1 MGHDK, CDR2 SYGVNS. The CDR3 is CASSSGTAPYEQYF. As DNA, the CDR3 is TGTGCCAGCAGTTCCGGGACCGCTCCCTACGAGCAGTACTTC.